The T cell receptor (beta chain) described here comes from a study of control samples from healthy donors and cancer patients (dated by TCRdb to 2018 to 2021). Reading from cysteine to phenylalanine, the CDR3 counts 12 amino acids. Only the CDR3 region is kept as DNA, spanning 36 bases read in frame from base 1. V sheds 2 bases and J sheds 8 bases, leaving 12 bases between their ends. CDR1 and CDR2 were assigned from the germline V gene as SQVTM and ANQGSEA. The protocol used for the library was the immunoSEQ multiplex PCR assay. In TCRdb, the immuneACCESS table is reduced to in-frame sequences with V and J assigned. These tables do not hold every clone; where another copy was compared, an unresolved V gene accounts for under half, and the others remain unexplained. For this sample the table gives under 150,000 clones, of which about 92% were detected only once. Under 2% of the sample belongs to the ten largest clones.

This clone turned up a few times. The antigen it recognizes is unknown. No base quality values were provided; no much bigger clone lies one nucleotide off. This chain is built from TRBV29-1 and TRBJ1-2; no confident D gene assignment can be made. Specimen: PBMCs. The origin of this receptor is a man aged 45-60 years with head and neck cancer. CDR3 loop: CSVETGIGGYTF. The nucleotide sequence is TGCAGCGTTGAAACCGGGATTGGCGGCTACACCTTC.